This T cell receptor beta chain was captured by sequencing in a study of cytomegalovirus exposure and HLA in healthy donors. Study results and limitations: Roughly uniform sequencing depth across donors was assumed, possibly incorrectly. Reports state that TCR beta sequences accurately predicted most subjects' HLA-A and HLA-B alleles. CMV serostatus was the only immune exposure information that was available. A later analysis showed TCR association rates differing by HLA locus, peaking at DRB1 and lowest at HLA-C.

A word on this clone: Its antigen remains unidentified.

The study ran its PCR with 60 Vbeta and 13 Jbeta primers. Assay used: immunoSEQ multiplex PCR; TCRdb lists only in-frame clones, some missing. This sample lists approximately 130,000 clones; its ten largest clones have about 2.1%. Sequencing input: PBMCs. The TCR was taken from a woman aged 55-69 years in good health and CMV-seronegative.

The CDR3 region has the DNA TGTGCCAGCACCTCCCTGGGCCGCCCGGGGAATGGCTACACCTTC. The encoded protein is CASTSLGRPGNGYTF. V gene TRBV6-5 combines with J gene TRBJ1-2; D unclear. V lost 7 bases and J 6 bases, leaving 21 bases between the germline ends. Germline V gene lookup returns CDR1 MNHEY and CDR2 SVGAGI. This CDR3 has 15 amino acids.